This T cell receptor (beta chain) emerged from a study of T cell responses to AZD1222 COVID-19 vaccine. The CDR3 has 14 amino acids. Germline V CDR1 and CDR2: ENHRY, SYGVKD. J was trimmed by 3 bases and V by 6 bases; bases with no gene match: 5. The protocol was immunoSEQ multiplex PCR, while the TCRdb copy is restricted to in-frame clones and leaves out a portion. Of around 170,000 clones in the sample, more than 85% were seen once. About this clone itself: The antigen is undetermined.

Study-level findings and limits: Seropositive AZD1222 recipients at baseline numbered only 6 or 7. Only after the peak T cell response were repertoires sampled. A mostly white British donor set with more females was recruited, and clonal diversity was possibly underestimated. Epitopes outside B.1.351 and B.1.1.7 mutated regions reportedly drew nearly half of spike TCRs.

The sequenced sample was peripheral blood, obtained on day 0 of AZD1222 vaccination. The chain uses TRBV10-3 and TRBJ2-5, with 9 bases identical to TRBD2. The sequence derives from an adult in good health. CDR3 protein: CAIRASGEEETQYF. The CDR3 DNA reads as TGTGCCATCAGGGCTAGCGGGGAGGAAGAGACCCAGTACTTC.